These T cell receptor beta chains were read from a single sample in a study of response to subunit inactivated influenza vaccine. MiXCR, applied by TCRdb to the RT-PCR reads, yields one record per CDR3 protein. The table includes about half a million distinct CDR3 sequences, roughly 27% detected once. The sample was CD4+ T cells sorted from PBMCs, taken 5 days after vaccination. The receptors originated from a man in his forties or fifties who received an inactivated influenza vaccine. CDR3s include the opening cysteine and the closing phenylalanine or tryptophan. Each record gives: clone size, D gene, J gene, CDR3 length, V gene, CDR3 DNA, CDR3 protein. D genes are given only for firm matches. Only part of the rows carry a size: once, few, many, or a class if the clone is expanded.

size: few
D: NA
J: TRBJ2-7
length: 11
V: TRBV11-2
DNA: TGTGCCAGCAGCTTAGTGGCAGGCTGGTACTTC
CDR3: CASSLVAGWYF

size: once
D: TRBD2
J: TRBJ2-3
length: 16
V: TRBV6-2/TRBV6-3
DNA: TGTGCCAGCCGTACGTGGGGGAGCGGGAACACAGATACGCAGTATTTT
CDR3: CASRTWGSGNTDTQYF

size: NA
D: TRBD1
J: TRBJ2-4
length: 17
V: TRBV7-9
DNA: TGTGCCAGCAGCCCCCAGATAAGGGGGCCGGTCAAAAACATTCAGTACTTC
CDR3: CASSPQIRGPVKNIQYF

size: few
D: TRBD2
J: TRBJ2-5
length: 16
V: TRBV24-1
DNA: TGTGCCACCAGTGATTCACTAGCGGGGGGTAAGGAGACCCAGTACTTC
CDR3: CATSDSLAGGKETQYF

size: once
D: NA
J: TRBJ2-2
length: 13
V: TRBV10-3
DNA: TGTGCCATCAGTGAGTTAGGAGCCGGGGAGCTGTTTTTT
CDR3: CAISELGAGELFF

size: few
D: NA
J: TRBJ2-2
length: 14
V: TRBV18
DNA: TGTGCCAGCTCACCACCGGGATACACCGGGGAGCTGTTTTTT
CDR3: CASSPPGYTGELFF

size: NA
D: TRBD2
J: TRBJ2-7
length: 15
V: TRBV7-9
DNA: TGTGCCAGCAGCTCCGGGACTAGCGGAGCCTACGAGCAGTACTTC
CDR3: CASSSGTSGAYEQYF

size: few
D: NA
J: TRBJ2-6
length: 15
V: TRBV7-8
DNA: TGTGCCAGCATGGGGGGACGATTTGGGGCCAACGTCCTGACTTTC
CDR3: CASMGGRFGANVLTF

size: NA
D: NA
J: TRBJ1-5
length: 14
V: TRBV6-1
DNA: TGTGCCAGCAAAGTGGGGGACACTAATCAGCCCCAGCATTTT
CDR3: CASKVGDTNQPQHF

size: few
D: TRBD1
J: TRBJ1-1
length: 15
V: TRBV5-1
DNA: TGCGCCAGCAGCGGCCAATCCGGGACAGTCGGTCGAGCTTTCTTT
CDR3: CASSGQSGTVGRAFF

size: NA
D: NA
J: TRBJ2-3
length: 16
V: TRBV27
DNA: TGTGCCAGCAGTCGCTGGGGGCTAGCGGAGTTAGATACGCAGTATTTT
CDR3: CASSRWGLAELDTQYF

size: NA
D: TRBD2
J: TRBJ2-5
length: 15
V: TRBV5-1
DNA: TGCGCCAGCAGCGAACGACTAGCCGGATTGGAGACCCAGTACTTC
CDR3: CASSERLAGLETQYF

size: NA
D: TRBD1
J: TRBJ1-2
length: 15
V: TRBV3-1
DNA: TGTGCCAGCAGCCCAGCTTACAGGGGGGTCTATGGCTACACCTTC
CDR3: CASSPAYRGVYGYTF

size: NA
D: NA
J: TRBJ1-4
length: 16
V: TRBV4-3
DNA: TGCGCCAGCAGCCAAGTAACAGGGAATTTAGCGGAAAAACTGTTTTTT
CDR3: CASSQVTGNLAEKLFF

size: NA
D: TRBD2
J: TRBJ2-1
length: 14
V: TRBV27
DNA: TGTGCCAGCAGCCACGTAGCGGGATACAATGAGCAGTTCTTC
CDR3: CASSHVAGYNEQFF

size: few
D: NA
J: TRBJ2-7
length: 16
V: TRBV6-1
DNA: TGTGCCAGCAGTGACCACAGGGCGGGATACTCCTACGAGCAGTACTTC
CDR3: CASSDHRAGYSYEQYF

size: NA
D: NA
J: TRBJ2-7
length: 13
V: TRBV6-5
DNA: TGTGCCAGCAGTTACGCTTCTGGACACGAGCAGTACTTC
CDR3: CASSYASGHEQYF

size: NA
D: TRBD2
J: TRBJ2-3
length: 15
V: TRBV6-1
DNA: TGTGCCAGCACCCCGCCGGGGGGGAGCACAGATACGCAGTATTTT
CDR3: CASTPPGGSTDTQYF

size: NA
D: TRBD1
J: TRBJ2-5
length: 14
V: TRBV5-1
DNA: TGCGCCAGCAGCTCTCAGGGGGTAAAAGAGACCCAGTACTTC
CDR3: CASSSQGVKETQYF

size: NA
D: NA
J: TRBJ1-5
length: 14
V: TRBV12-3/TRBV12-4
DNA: TGTGCCAGCAGTTGGAAAGGGGACAATCAGCCCCAGCATTTT
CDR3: CASSWKGDNQPQHF

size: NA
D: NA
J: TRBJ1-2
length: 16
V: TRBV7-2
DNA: TGTGCCAGCAGCCCCAGGACAAGGGCGCGCCACTATGGCTACACCTTC
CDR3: CASSPRTRARHYGYTF

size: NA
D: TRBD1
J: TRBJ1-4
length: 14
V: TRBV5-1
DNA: TGCGCCAGCAACCCGGGACAGGGGATGGAAAAACTGTTTTTT
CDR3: CASNPGQGMEKLFF

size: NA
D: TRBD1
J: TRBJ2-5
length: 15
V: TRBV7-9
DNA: TGTGCCAGCAGCACGACAGGGGGGGTACAAGAGACCCAGTACTTC
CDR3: CASSTTGGVQETQYF

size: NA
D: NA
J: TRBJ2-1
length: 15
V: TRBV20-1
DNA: TGCAGTGCTAGAGATGCGGGGGCTACCCACAATGAGCAGTTCTTC
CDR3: CSARDAGATHNEQFF

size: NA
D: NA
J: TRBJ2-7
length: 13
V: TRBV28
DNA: TGTGCCAGCAGGATTGGCAGAACCTACGAGCAGTACTTC
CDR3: CASRIGRTYEQYF

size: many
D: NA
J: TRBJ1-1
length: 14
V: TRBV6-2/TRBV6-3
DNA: TGTGCCAGCAGGACCCCCGAGGTGAACACTGAAGCTTTCTTT
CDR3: CASRTPEVNTEAFF

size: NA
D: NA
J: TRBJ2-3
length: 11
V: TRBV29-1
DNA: TGCAGCCCGGGCCATGGGGATACGCAGTATTTT
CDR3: CSPGHGDTQYF

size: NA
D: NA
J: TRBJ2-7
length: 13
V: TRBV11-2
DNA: TGTGCCAGCAGCTTAGATGTCTTCGGCGAGCAGTACTTC
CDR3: CASSLDVFGEQYF

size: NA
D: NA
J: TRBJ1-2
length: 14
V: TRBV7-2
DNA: TGTGCCAGCAGCTCCCGGAGGGTTATCTATGGCTACACCTTC
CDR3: CASSSRRVIYGYTF

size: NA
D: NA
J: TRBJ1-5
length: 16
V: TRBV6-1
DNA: TGTGCCAGCAGTGAAATAGGGGCGGGAGGCAATCAGCCCCAGCATTTT
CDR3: CASSEIGAGGNQPQHF

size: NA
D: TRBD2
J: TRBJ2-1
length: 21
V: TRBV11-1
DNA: TGTGCCAGCAGCCCATTTAGTGGGGGACTAGCGGGTACTAGCTCCTACAATGAGCAGTTCTTC
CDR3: CASSPFSGGLAGTSSYNEQFF

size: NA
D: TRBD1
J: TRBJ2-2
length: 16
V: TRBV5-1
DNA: TGCGCCAGCAGCTTGAGGGGACAGGTCCATACCGGGGAGCTGTTTTTT
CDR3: CASSLRGQVHTGELFF

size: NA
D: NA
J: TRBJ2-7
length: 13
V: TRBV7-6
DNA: TGTGCCAGCAGCTTAGCGGAGGGGACCGAGCAGTACTTC
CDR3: CASSLAEGTEQYF

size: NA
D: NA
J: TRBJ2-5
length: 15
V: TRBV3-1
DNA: TGTGCCAGCAGCCAAGCACCAGGGGGGGAAAAGACCCAGTACTTC
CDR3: CASSQAPGGEKTQYF

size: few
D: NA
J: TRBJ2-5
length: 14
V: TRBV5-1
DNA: TGCGCCAGCAATGGGGGCGGATCCCAAGAGACCCAGTACTTC
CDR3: CASNGGGSQETQYF

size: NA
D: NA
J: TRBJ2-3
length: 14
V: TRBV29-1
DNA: TGCAGCGTTGACGACGGACTAAAGGCGGATACGCAGTATTTT
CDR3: CSVDDGLKADTQYF

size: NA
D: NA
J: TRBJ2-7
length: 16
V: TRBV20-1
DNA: TGCAGTGCTCCTTTAACGACTGGGAAAGATTACTACGAGCAGTACTTC
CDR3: CSAPLTTGKDYYEQYF

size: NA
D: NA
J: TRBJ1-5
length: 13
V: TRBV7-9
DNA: TGTGCCAGCAGCTCGGACTTCGGTCAGCCCCAGCATTTT
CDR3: CASSSDFGQPQHF

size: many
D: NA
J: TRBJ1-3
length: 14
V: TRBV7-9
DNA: TGTGCCAGCAGCGTCGGGGGTCGTGGAAACACCATATATTTT
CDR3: CASSVGGRGNTIYF

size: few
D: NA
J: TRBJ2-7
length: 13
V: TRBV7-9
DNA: TGTGCCAGCAGCTTAGGAGGATCCCCCGAGCAGTACTTC
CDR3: CASSLGGSPEQYF

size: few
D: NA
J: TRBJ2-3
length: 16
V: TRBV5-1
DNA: TGCGCCAGCAGCTTGGCCGGTGGGGTTAGCACAGATACGCAGTATTTT
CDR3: CASSLAGGVSTDTQYF

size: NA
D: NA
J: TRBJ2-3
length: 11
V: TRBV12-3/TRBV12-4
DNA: TGTGCCAGCAGCCCACGGTTCGGGCAGTATTTT
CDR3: CASSPRFGQYF

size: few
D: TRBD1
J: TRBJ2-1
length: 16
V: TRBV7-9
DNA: TGTGCCAGCAGCTTTAGTGGACAGGGGATTTACAATGAGCAGTTCTTC
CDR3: CASSFSGQGIYNEQFF

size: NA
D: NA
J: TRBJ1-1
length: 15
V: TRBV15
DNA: TGTGCCACCAGGTCCCCTCCGGTAGAGAACACTGAAGCTTTCTTT
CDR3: CATRSPPVENTEAFF

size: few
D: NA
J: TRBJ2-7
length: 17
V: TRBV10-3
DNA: TGTGCCATCCGCAGTACGGTTTTGGCAGGGGGGCCTAACGAGCAGTACTTC
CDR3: CAIRSTVLAGGPNEQYF

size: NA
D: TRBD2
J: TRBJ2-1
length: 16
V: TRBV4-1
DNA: TGCGCCAGCAGCCGCGGAACTAGCGGGGGAAAATATGAGCAGTTCTTC
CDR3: CASSRGTSGGKYEQFF

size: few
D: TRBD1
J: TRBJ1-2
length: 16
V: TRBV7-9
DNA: TGTGCCAGCAACAACCAGGGGGTTCGGATTATGGGCGGCTACACCTTC
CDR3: CASNNQGVRIMGGYTF

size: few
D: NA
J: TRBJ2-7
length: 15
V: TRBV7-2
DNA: TGTGCCAGCAGCTTAGGGCTAGGGGATCGTGACGAGCAGTACTTC
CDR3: CASSLGLGDRDEQYF

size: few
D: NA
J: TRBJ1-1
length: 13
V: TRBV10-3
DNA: TGTGCCATCAGTGAGGTTGTTGGCACTGAAGCTTTCTTT
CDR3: CAISEVVGTEAFF

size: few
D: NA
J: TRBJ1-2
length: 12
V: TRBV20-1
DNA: TGCAGCGCCACTCCCCGGGGTGCTGGCTACACCTTC
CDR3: CSATPRGAGYTF

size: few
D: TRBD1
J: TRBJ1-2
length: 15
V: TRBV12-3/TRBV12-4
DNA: TGTGCCAGCAGTAGGCCGGGACAGGGGTTTCATGGCTACACCTTC
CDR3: CASSRPGQGFHGYTF

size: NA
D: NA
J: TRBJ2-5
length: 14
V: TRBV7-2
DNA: TGTGCCAGCAGCTTAGGGACAGCTAATGTGGCCCAGTACTTC
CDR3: CASSLGTANVAQYF

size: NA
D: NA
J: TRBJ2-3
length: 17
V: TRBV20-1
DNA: TGCAGTGCTACCCAGTCCCGACTGTTGGTGGGCACAGATACGCAGTATTTT
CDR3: CSATQSRLLVGTDTQYF

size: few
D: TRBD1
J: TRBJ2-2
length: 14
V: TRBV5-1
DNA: TGCGCCAGCAGCGACAGGGGTCACACCGGGGAGCTGTTTTTT
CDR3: CASSDRGHTGELFF

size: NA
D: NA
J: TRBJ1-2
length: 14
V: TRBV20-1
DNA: TGCAGTGCTAGAGAGGGGGGTAGGGACTATGGCTACACCTTC
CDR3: CSAREGGRDYGYTF

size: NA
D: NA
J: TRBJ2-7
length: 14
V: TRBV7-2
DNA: TGTGCCAGCAGCTTCGACCCGGGACCCTACGAGCAGTACTTC
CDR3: CASSFDPGPYEQYF

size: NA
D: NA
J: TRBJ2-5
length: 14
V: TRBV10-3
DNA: TGTGCCACTAAGCCCGGGGGCCAACTCGAGACCCAGTACTTC
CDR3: CATKPGGQLETQYF

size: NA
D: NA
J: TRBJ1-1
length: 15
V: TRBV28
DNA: TGTGCCACCACAGTTCCCAGGGGCAAGGACACTGAAGCTTTCTTT
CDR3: CATTVPRGKDTEAFF

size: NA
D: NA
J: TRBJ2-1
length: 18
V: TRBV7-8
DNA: TGTGCCAGCAGCGAACTTGCAGGTAGTCCGAGCTCCTACAATGAGCAGTTCTTC
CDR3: CASSELAGSPSSYNEQFF

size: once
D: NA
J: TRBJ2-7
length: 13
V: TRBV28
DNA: TGTGCCAGCAGTATGCCCCCAGGGGACGAGCAGTACTTC
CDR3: CASSMPPGDEQYF